This TCR beta chain was found in a study of breast tumors, draining lymph nodes, adjacent tissues. Using its own MiXCR run on the multiplex PCR reads, TCRdb lists one record per CDR3 protein. The data show under 25,000 distinct CDR3 sequences, about 40% seen once. Study-wide results and caveats: That most tumor T cells come from lymph nodes remained unproven. Data fit most tumor T cells coming from lymph node, expanding in tumor. Luminal-like breast cancer showed significantly higher tumor–nontumor repertoire similarity than basal-like. Tumor TCR diversity was below lymph nodes but above nontumor tissue.

Notes on this clonotype: As yet, its antigen is unknown.

The CDR3 loop spans 13 amino acids. Germline assignment: CDR1 SGHKS and CDR2 YYEKEE (reference sequence). After removal of 5 bases from V and 8 bases from J, the junction contained 9 bases not matched to a gene. This clonotype originated in a female donor with breast cancer. Some clones in this sample may be carry-over from other donors' samples. The sequencing input was breast tumor tissue. This chain joins TRBV5-5 and TRBJ1-2, with TRBD1 matching over 7 bases. The CDR3 here is CASSRDRAEGYTF. CDR3 bases: TGTGCCAGCAGTCGTGACAGGGCTGAAGGCTACACCTTC.